These T cell receptor beta chains were read from a single sample in a study of blood T cell repertoires in COVID-19. Assay: immunoSEQ multiplex PCR; the TCRdb copy retains only in-frame clones and omits some. This table holds approximately 220,000 clones, approximately 84% found once. Sequenced: peripheral blood. These receptor sequences come from a woman aged 80 or over with acute or convalescent COVID-19. Both conserved end residues are trimmed from each CDR3. Each record gives: J gene, V gene, CDR3 protein.

>TRBJ2-1|TRBV6-5
ASKPPGSSYNEQF
>TRBJ1-5|TRBV19
ASSMGTVNQPQH
>TRBJ1-4|TRBV5-6
ASRDRFNEKLF
>TRBJ1-4|TRBV6-5
ASSYSNHPSGEKLF
>TRBJ2-7|TRBV5-5
ASSFTEYEQY
>TRBJ2-2|TRBV6-5
ASRKTGAGTGELF
>TRBJ1-4|TRBV4-1
ASSTNRGEKLF
>TRBJ1-5|TRBV18
ASSTGGWNQPQH
>TRBJ1-4|TRBV4-1
ASSQDLGGTATNEKLF
>TRBJ2-2|TRBV11-2
ASSLIVNTGELF
>TRBJ2-1|TRBV6-1
ASSAQGVDSYNEQF
>TRBJ2-3|TRBV6-5
ATQPGLLSTDTQY
>TRBJ2-4|TRBV20-1
SASGQQGVWDIQY
>TRBJ2-3|TRBV6-2/TRBV6-3
ASSYGGYTSTDTQY
>TRBJ1-1|TRBV5-5
ASSRQGRPAMNTEAF
>TRBJ2-7|TRBV15
ATSISYEQY
>TRBJ1-5|TRBV15
ATSTDRVGSQPQH
>TRBJ2-7|TRBV28
ASRWDREVDEQY
>TRBJ2-2|TRBV7-2
ASSLSPSGLTGELF
>TRBJ2-1|TRBV7-3
ASSSEGRMHEQF
>TRBJ1-6|TRBV5-4
ASSGAGTPGNSPLH
>TRBJ2-1|TRBV7-7
ASSLCVPAVNYNEQF
>TRBJ2-5|TRBV27
ASSSRLAGDRETQY
>TRBJ1-2|TRBV20-1
SVVEAYGYT
>TRBJ1-1|TRBV10-3
AISDLGQGRGTEAF
>TRBJ1-2|TRBV3-1/TRBV3-2
ASSQAIDRSPYGYT
>TRBJ1-5|TRBV29-1
SVGGQDQPQH
>TRBJ1-1|TRBV5-5
ASSLAGGAGNTEAF
>TRBJ2-5|TRBV2
ASSPRTSIETQY
>TRBJ1-1|TRBV6-1
ASSEQGPNTEAF
>TRBJ2-5|TRBV7-9
ASSRIGETQY
>TRBJ1-2|TRBV5-1
ASSLNSGVADYGYT
>TRBJ1-1|TRBV21-1
ASSRGGRPEAF
>TRBJ1-1|TRBV5-1
ASSLMSGTEAF
>TRBJ2-7|TRBV29-1
SVGRPGFAYEQY
>TRBJ2-7|TRBV5-5
ASSLPPPGTAVAQY
>TRBJ2-3|TRBV6-5
ASRLAGVTDTQY
>TRBJ1-2|TRBV3-1/TRBV3-2
ASSQGRAGGYT
>TRBJ2-3|TRBV2
ASIEAWGTQY
>TRBJ2-1|TRBV11-2
ASSPAGEQF
>TRBJ1-5|TRBV5-8
ASSGLGQGDQPQH
>TRBJ1-2|TRBV3-1/TRBV3-2
ASSGPDGYT
>TRBJ1-4|TRBV11-3
ASSLDQGANEKLF
>TRBJ2-7|TRBV3-1/TRBV3-2
ASTTAGGPYEQY
>TRBJ1-1|TRBV29-1
SVEESGGNTEAF
>TRBJ1-5|TRBV6-5
ASSYSARGPGQPQH
>TRBJ2-7|TRBV5-4
ASSLPTEGTLYEQY
>TRBJ2-5|TRBV2
ASVPGPQGAQY
>TRBJ1-4|TRBV24-1
ATSDPTGTYEKLF
>TRBJ2-5|TRBV3-1/TRBV3-2
ASSQQGQGGFQETQY
>TRBJ2-1|TRBV5-6
ASRLGGGAPYNEQF
>TRBJ2-2|TRBV6-1
ASSEDRVGELF
>TRBJ1-1|TRBV6-5
ASSQGTGGTEAF
>TRBJ2-7|TRBV3-1/TRBV3-2
ASSRLRDSYEQY
>TRBJ1-1|TRBV11-2
ASSFGIGSGAF